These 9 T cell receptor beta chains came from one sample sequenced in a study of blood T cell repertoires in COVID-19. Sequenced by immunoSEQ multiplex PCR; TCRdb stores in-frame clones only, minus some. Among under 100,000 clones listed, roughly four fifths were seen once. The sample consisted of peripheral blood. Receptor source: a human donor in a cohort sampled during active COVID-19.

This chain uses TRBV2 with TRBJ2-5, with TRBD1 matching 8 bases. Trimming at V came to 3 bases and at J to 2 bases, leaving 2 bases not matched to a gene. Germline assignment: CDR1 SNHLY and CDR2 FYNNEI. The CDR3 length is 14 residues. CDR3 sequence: CASSEWTGQETQYF. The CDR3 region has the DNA TGTGCCAGCAGTGAGTGGACAGGGCAAGAGACCCAGTACTTC.

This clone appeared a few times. This chain's CDR3 is CASRRQGYYGYTF. The CDR3 DNA reads TGTGCCAGCAGGAGACAGGGGTACTATGGCTACACCTTC. The rearrangement joins TRBV28 to TRBJ1-2, with TRBD1 identical over 8 bases. CDR3 size: 13 residues. J lost 3 bases, V lost 6 bases, and 3 bases had no gene match. Germline CDR1 MDHEN, CDR2 SYDVKM.

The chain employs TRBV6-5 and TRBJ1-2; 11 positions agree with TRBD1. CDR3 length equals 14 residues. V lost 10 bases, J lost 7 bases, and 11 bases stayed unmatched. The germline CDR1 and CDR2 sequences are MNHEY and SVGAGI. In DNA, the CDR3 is TGTGCCACCAGGAGGGTCGGGACAGGGGGTGGCTACACCTTC. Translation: CATRRVGTGGGYTF.

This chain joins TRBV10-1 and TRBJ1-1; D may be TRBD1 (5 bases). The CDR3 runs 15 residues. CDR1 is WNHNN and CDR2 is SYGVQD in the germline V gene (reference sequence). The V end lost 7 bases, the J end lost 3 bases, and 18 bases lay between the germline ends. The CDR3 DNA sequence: TGCGCCAGCAACCACAGTCGGGGGAGAGACACTGAAGCTTTCTTT. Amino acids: CASNHSRGRDTEAFF.

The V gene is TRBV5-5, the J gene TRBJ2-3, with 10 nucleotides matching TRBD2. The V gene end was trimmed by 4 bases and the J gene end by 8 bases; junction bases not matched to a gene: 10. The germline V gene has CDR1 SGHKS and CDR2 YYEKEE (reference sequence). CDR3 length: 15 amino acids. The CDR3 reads CASSAASGGHLTQYF. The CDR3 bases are TGTGCCAGCAGCGCCGCTAGCGGGGGTCACCTTACGCAGTATTTT.

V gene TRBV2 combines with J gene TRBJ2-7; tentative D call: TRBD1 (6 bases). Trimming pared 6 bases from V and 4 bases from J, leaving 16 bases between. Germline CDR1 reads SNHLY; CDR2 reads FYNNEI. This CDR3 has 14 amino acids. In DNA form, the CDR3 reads TGTGCCAGCAGCCAACAGGGCCTCCTGTACGAGCAGTACTTC. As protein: CASSQQGLLYEQYF.

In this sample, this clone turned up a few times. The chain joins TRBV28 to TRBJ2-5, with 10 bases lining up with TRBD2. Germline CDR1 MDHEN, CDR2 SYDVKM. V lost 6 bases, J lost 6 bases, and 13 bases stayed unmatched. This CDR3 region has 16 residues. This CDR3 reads CASSPTLAGRLKTQYF. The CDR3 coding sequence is TGTGCCAGCAGCCCTACACTAGCGGGGAGGTTAAAGACCCAGTACTTC.

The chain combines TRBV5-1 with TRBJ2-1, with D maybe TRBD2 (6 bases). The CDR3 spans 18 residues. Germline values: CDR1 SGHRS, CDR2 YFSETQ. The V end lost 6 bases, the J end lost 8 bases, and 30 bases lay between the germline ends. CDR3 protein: CASNLPSEGAEVKDEQFF. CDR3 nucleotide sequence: TGCGCCAGCAACCTCCCCTCGGAGGGAGCGGAGGTGAAGGATGAGCAGTTCTTC.

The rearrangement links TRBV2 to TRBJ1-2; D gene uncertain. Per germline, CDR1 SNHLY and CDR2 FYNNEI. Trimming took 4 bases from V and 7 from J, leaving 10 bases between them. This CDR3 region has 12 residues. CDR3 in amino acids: CASSGEGSGYTF. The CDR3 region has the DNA TGTGCCAGCAGTGGAGAGGGCAGTGGCTACACCTTC.